This TCR beta chain was recovered during a study of Ad26.COV2.S vaccination and SARS-CoV-2 variants. V lost 6 bases and J lost 3; bases outside the gene matches: 10. Germline values: CDR1 SQVTM, CDR2 ANQGSEA. The CDR3 length is 17 residues. Treatment noted: roughly 20 received Ad26.COV2.S at low or high dose, single or two shots; about 5 received placebo; per-sample allocation not given. Specimen acquisition occurred on day 63 following the initial vaccine or placebo injection. As for this clone: What it binds is unknown.

TCRdb's table, derived via immunoSEQ multiplex PCR, lists solely in-frame clones and lacks some. The data show about 350,000 clones, roughly 90% seen once. Findings and limits, study-wide: Individuals receiving vaccine had higher spike-specific TCR breadth than placebo recipients did.

The sequencing used peripheral blood, collected in a trial of Ad26.COV2.S vaccine versus placebo. The clonotype was recovered from a person between 18 and 59 years old who received the Ad26.COV2.S COVID-19 vaccine or a placebo. The rearrangement uses TRBV29-1 and TRBJ2-1; 14 bases agree with TRBD2. The CDR3 region is CSVWWTSGRYDYNEQFF. CDR3 in DNA: TGCAGCGTCTGGTGGACTAGCGGGAGGTACGACTACAATGAGCAGTTCTTC.